Presented here are 19 T cell receptor beta chains from one specimen sequenced in a study of cytomegalovirus exposure and HLA in healthy donors. Both 60 Vbeta primers and 13 Jbeta primers went into the PCR. The protocol was immunoSEQ multiplex PCR, while the TCRdb copy is restricted to in-frame clones and leaves out a portion. The repertoire holds 100,000 to 150,000 clones, with around 70% as singletons. Sequenced: PBMCs. The source of these receptors is a male donor in good health and CMV-seronegative.

The sample holds a few counts of this clone. The chain uses TRBV6-6 and TRBJ2-7, with no clear D. The V end lost 0 bases, the J end lost 1 base, and 4 bases lay between the germline ends. From germline, CDR1 is MNHNY and CDR2 SVGAGI (reference sequence). The CDR3 sequence is 13 residues long. Here the CDR3 reads CASSYSGSYEQYF. The CDR3 nucleotides read TGTGCCAGCAGTTACTCCGGGTCCTACGAGCAGTACTTC.

The chain joins TRBV7-2 to TRBJ1-5; D is unresolved. This CDR3 has 15 residues. Germline lookup yields CDR1 SGHTA and CDR2 FQGNSA. V was clipped by 3 bases and J by 0 bases, with 9 bases between them. CDR3 loop: CASSLIGDSNQPQHF. CDR3 sequence (DNA): TGTGCCAGCAGCTTGATCGGGGATAGCAATCAGCCCCAGCATTTT.

The chain combines TRBV7-9 with TRBJ2-1; 10 bases are a match to TRBD2. The V segment lost 4 bases and the J segment 5 bases; nucleotides outside the gene matches: 8. Germline V gene sequence: CDR1 SEHNR, CDR2 FQNEAQ (reference sequence). The CDR3 length is 16 residues. The DNA of the CDR3 is TGTGCCAGCAGCTCCCCGCTAGCGGGGGCCCACAATGAGCAGTTCTTC. Its protein is CASSSPLAGAHNEQFF.

This rearrangement joins TRBV27 to TRBJ2-3, with D maybe TRBD1 (5 bases). Germline V gene lookup returns CDR1 MNHEY and CDR2 SMNVEV (reference sequence). V dropped 5 bases and J dropped 0 bases, with 9 bases sitting between them. The CDR3 runs 14 residues. CDR3 bases: TGTGCCAGCAGTGTAAGGGGCAGCACAGATACGCAGTATTTT. This encodes CASSVRGSTDTQYF.

The V gene is TRBV19, the J gene TRBJ1-5; D possibly corresponds to TRBD1 (5 bases). Germline CDR1 LNHDA, CDR2 SQIVND (reference sequence). The CDR3 contains 13 residues. The V end lost 5 bases, the J end lost 7 bases, and 12 bases lay between the germline ends. CDR3 amino acids: CASSGGVPQPQHF. The CDR3, as DNA: TGTGCCAGTAGTGGAGGGGTACCCCAGCCCCAGCATTTT.

The chain has TRBV21-1 and TRBJ1-1. TRBV21-1 is a pseudogene. CDR3 size: 17 residues. As DNA, the CDR3 is TGTGCCAGCAGCAAAGGGAAAGGCGGAGGGAGGAACACTGAAGCTTTCTTT. Its translation: CASSKGKGGGRNTEAFF.

The chain uses TRBV28 and TRBJ1-1; a weak D match, TRBD1 (5 bases). The CDR3 runs to 14 residues. Germline CDR1 reads MDHEN; CDR2 reads SYDVKM. V lost 2 bases and J 11 bases, leaving 18 bases between the germline ends. The CDR3 is CASSLKGGGGWAFF. CDR3 DNA sequence: TGTGCCAGCAGTTTAAAGGGAGGTGGGGGGTGGGCTTTCTTT.

The chain couples TRBV27 to TRBJ2-6, with TRBD1 matching 11 bases. Germline CDR1 and CDR2: MNHEY and SMNVEV (reference sequence). Losses at the gene ends were 7 bases for V and 1 base for J; bases not matched to a gene: 12. This CDR3 comprises 19 residues. The CDR3: CASTGGGTGGSSGANVLTF. In DNA form, the CDR3 reads TGTGCCAGCACCGGGGGGGGGACAGGGGGATCTTCTGGGGCCAACGTCCTGACTTTC.

The J gene is TRBJ1-2, the V gene TRBV7-2, with 10 bases that match TRBD1. CDR3 length equals 15 residues. The ends lost 1 base at V and 6 bases at J; junction bases unmatched: 5. CDR1 and CDR2 (germline): SGHTA, FQGNSA. CDR3 sequence (DNA): TGTGCCAGCAGCTTAGATTTGGGACAGGGGAATGGCTACACCTTC. It specifies CASSLDLGQGNGYTF.

The chain couples TRBV4-1 to TRBJ1-4; TRBD1 aligns across 8 bases. Per the germline V gene, CDR1 is MGHRA and CDR2 is YSYEKL. CDR3 size: 17 residues. V shed 0 bases and J 3 bases; nucleotides not matched to a gene: 6. CDR3: CASSQETGVLPNEKLFF. In DNA form, the CDR3 reads TGCGCCAGCAGCCAAGAGACAGGGGTCCTACCTAATGAAAAACTGTTTTTT.

The chain recombines TRBV6-6 with TRBJ2-1, with D possibly matching TRBD1 (5 bases). V was cut by 0 bases and J by 3 bases, with 9 bases left in between. Germline lookup yields CDR1 MNHNY and CDR2 SVGAGI (reference sequence). The CDR3 length is 15 residues. Here the CDR3 reads CASSYSQGLYNEQFF. The CDR3 DNA follows: TGTGCCAGCAGTTACTCGCAGGGCCTCTACAATGAGCAGTTCTTC.

The chain couples TRBV28 to TRBJ1-1, with 8 bases lining up with TRBD1. V shed 6 bases and J 1 base; nucleotides not matched to a gene: 13. This CDR3 is built from 17 residues. Germline V gene lookup returns CDR1 MDHEN and CDR2 SYDVKM. CDR3 sequence reads: CASSPWAGGSANTEAFF. The CDR3, as DNA: TGTGCCAGCAGCCCATGGGCAGGGGGCTCGGCGAACACTGAAGCTTTCTTT.

Concerning this clone itself: One end of the junction fails to match germline, which may point to a read error. The J gene is TRBJ2-7, the V gene TRBV7-9; 8 bases are a match to TRBD1. This CDR3 contains 17 residues. Germline CDR1 reads SEHNR; CDR2 reads FQNEAQ (reference sequence). The chain's CDR3 is CASSSRGPGQELYGQYF. The CDR3 DNA is TGTGCCAGCAGCTCAAGGGGACCGGGACAGGAGCTCTACGGGCAGTACTTC.

V is TRBV7-9 and J is TRBJ2-1; a weak D match, TRBD2 (5 bases). Trimming removed 1 base from V and 8 bases from J, with 15 bases in between. This CDR3 has 15 amino acids. Germline CDR1 is SEHNR and CDR2 is FQNEAQ (reference sequence). DNA of the CDR3: TGTGCCAGCAGCTTAGGCCATGGTGGGAGAGATGAGCAGTTCTTC. This translates into CASSLGHGGRDEQFF.

This clone was seen more than once but under ten times. The J gene is TRBJ1-5, the V gene TRBV7-6; no clear D. This CDR3 contains 14 residues. CDR1 and CDR2 (germline): SGHVS, FNYEAQ. Trimming left V 1 base short and J 3 bases short, with 7 bases between. In DNA, the CDR3 is TGTGCCAGCAGCTTAGTAGTCGACAATCAGCCCCAGCATTTT. Protein product: CASSLVVDNQPQHF. Full variable domain (missing parts from reference TRBV7-6 and TRBJ1-5): GAGVSQSPRYKVTKRGQDVALRCDPISGHVSLYWYRQALGQGPEFLTYFNYEAQQDKSGLPNDRFSAERPEGSISTLTIQRTEQRDSAMYRCASSLVVDNQPQHFGDGTRLSIL.

The chain links TRBV9 to TRBJ1-3; D call uncertain. Trimming shortened V by 4 bases and J by 7 bases, and 12 bases separated the two germline ends. Per germline, CDR1 SGDLS and CDR2 YYNGEE. The CDR3 length is 13 residues. The CDR3 DNA is TGTGCCAGCAGCCCAAAACAGTGGAACACCATATATTTT. It specifies CASSPKQWNTIYF.

V is TRBV30 and J is TRBJ1-6; D is perhaps TRBD1 (6 bases). Looked up from germline, CDR1 is GTSNPN and CDR2 is SVGIG (reference sequence). This CDR3 region has 15 residues. The V gene lost 3 bases and the J gene lost 7 bases, with 16 bases spanning the gap. This CDR3 is CAWSRDRLWNSPLHF. The CDR3, as DNA: TGTGCCTGGAGCCGAGACAGGCTTTGGAATTCACCCCTCCACTTT.

This chain connects TRBV27 to TRBJ2-1, with D uncertain. Germline V gives CDR1 MNHEY, CDR2 SMNVEV (reference sequence). CDR3 size: 17 residues. V was pared by 3 bases and J by 0 bases, with 15 bases between. CDR3 in DNA: TGTGCCAGCAGTTTCCTGGCAGATTACAGCTCCTACAATGAGCAGTTCTTC. Amino acids: CASSFLADYSSYNEQFF.

The J gene is TRBJ1-6, the V gene TRBV5-1; 10 bases agree with TRBD1. Germline assignment: CDR1 SGHRS and CDR2 YFSETQ. This CDR3 has 16 amino acids. J was trimmed by 7 bases and V by 0 bases; bases with no gene match: 4. The CDR3 region has the DNA TGCGCCAGCAGCTTGGGACAGGGGGCGACCAATTCACCCCTCCACTTT. It yields the protein CASSLGQGATNSPLHF. Drawing the rest from reference TRBV5-1 and TRBJ1-6, the complete variable domain is KAGVTQTPRYLIKTRGQQVTLSCSPISGHRSVSWYQQTPGQGLQFLFEYFSETQRNKGNFPGRFSGRQFSNSRSEMNVSTLELGDSALYLCASSLGQGATNSPLHFGNGTRLTVT.